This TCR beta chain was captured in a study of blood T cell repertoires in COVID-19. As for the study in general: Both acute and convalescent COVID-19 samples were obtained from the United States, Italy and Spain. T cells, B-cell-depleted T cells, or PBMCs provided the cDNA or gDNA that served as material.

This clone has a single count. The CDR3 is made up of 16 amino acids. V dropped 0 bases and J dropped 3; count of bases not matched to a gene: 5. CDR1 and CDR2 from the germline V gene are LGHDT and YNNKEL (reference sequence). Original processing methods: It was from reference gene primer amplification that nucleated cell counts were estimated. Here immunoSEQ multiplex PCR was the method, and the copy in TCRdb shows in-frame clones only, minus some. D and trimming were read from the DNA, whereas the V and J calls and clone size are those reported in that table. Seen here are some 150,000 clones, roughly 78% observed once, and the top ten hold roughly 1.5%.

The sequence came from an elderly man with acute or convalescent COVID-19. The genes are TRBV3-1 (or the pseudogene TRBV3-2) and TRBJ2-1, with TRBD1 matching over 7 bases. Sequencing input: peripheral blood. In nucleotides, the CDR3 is TGTGCCAGCAGCCAAGAAGGACAGGCGGGCTACAATGAGCAGTTCTTC. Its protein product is CASSQEGQAGYNEQFF.